This passage covers 24 T cell receptor beta chains from one sample sequenced in a study of blood T cell repertoires in COVID-19. Clones were sequenced by immunoSEQ multiplex PCR, and TCRdb holds only the in-frame ones, with some missing. The repertoire holds hundreds of thousands of clones, with 90% to 95% as singletons. The sample was PBMCs or T cells enriched from blood (not recorded which). The receptors originated from a woman aged 18-29 years who had recovered from COVID-19.

The rearrangement joins TRBV7-9 to TRBJ1-1; TRBD1 agrees at 9 bases. This CDR3 has 14 amino acids. In germline, CDR1 is SEHNR, CDR2 FQNEAQ (reference sequence). Trimming removed 4 bases from V and 10 bases from J; junction bases left unmatched: 10. CDR3 sequence (DNA): TGTGCCAGCAGCTCGATTGGACAGGGGCCGGGAGCTTTCTTT. This sequence encodes CASSSIGQGPGAFF.

The chain uses TRBV11-2 and TRBJ2-1, with 9 bases that match TRBD1. Germline CDR1 is SGHAT and CDR2 is FQNNGV. After removal of 5 bases from V and 7 bases from J, the junction contained 3 bases not matched to a gene. The CDR3 totals 13 residues. In DNA form, the CDR3 reads TGTGCCAGCAGCCGAGACAGGGGGAATGAGCAGTTCTTC. Translated: CASSRDRGNEQFF.

The chain carries TRBV4-1 and TRBJ2-5, with 13 positions matching TRBD2. Germline lookup yields CDR1 MGHRA and CDR2 YSYEKL. The CDR3 loop spans 17 amino acids. V lost 1 base to trimming and J lost 3 bases; unmatched junction nucleotides: 5. CDR3 DNA: TGCGCCAGCAGCCAAGGGACTAGCGGGAGTCAGGAAGAGACCCAGTACTTC. It is translated as CASSQGTSGSQEETQYF.

This clone was seen once. The chain uses TRBV28 and TRBJ2-2; D remains unclear. The CDR3 contains 14 residues. Trimming removed 2 bases from V and 0 bases from J, with 4 bases in between. Germline CDR1 MDHEN, CDR2 SYDVKM. CDR3 region: CASSLAANTGELFF. The DNA of the CDR3 is TGTGCCAGCAGTTTAGCGGCGAACACCGGGGAGCTGTTTTTT.

This rearrangement joins TRBV2 to TRBJ2-3; no definite D call. The germline V gene has CDR1 SNHLY and CDR2 FYNNEI. The ends were cut back, 6 bases at V and 6 bases at J, with 10 bases in the middle. This CDR3 comprises 12 residues. This CDR3 is CASRDNKDTQYF. CDR3 DNA: TGTGCCAGCAGAGATAACAAGGATACGCAGTATTTT.

This clone was found once. V and J are TRBV7-8 and TRBJ1-5; D not certain. V lost 3 bases and J lost 0, with 15 bases in between. The CDR3 contains 17 residues. Germline-derived CDR1 and CDR2 are SGHVS and FQNEAQ. CDR3 sequence reads: CASSLAVSRNSNQPQHF. DNA of the CDR3: TGTGCCAGCAGCTTGGCGGTCTCGCGTAATAGCAATCAGCCCCAGCATTTT.

V is TRBV6-5 and J is TRBJ2-5; D possibly corresponds to TRBD1 (6 bases). The ends were cut back, 0 bases at V and 3 bases at J, with 8 bases in the middle. Germline V gene lookup returns CDR1 MNHEY and CDR2 SVGAGI. The CDR3 covers 14 residues. The CDR3: CASSYSYREETQYF. CDR3 in DNA: TGTGCCAGCAGTTACTCGTACAGGGAAGAGACCCAGTACTTC.

This clone was seen a single time. The junction shows a germline mismatch at one end, possibly a read error. This sequence joins TRBV4-2 and TRBJ1-3, with 9 bases identical to TRBD1. This CDR3 comprises 16 residues. The germline V gene has CDR1 LGHNA and CDR2 YNFKEQ. The CDR3 loop is CASSQDRTGAGNTIYF. The CDR3 coding sequence is TGTGCTAGCAGCCAAGACCGGACAGGGGCTGGAAACACCATATATTTT.

The chain joins TRBV11-2 to TRBJ2-7; 12 nucleotides match TRBD2. The trim removed 5 bases at V and 3 bases at J, leaving 5 bases unmatched. Germline CDR1 reads SGHAT; CDR2 reads FQNNGV. There are 15 residues in the CDR3. DNA for the CDR3: TGTGCCAGCAGCGTGACTAGCGGGAGTTTCTACGAGCAGTACTTC. This translates into CASSVTSGSFYEQYF.

This clone was picked up one time. The rearrangement links TRBV9 to TRBJ1-1; D is perhaps TRBD1 (6 bases). CDR1 is SGDLS and CDR2 is YYNGEE in the germline V gene. CDR3 length: 15 residues. Trimming removed 3 bases at V and 5 bases at J, with 17 bases between. CDR3 in amino acids: CASSASTGGATEAFF. CDR3 DNA sequence: TGTGCCAGCAGCGCCTCGACTGGGGGGGCAACTGAAGCTTTCTTT.

V usage is TRBV7-3 and J usage is TRBJ2-3, with D maybe TRBD1 (6 bases). The germline V gene has CDR1 SGHTA and CDR2 FQGTGA. The CDR3 runs 15 residues. Deletions cut 4 bases from V and 4 bases from J, with 15 bases between. The CDR3 loop reads CASSSGQLGADTQYF. The CDR3 bases are TGTGCCAGCAGCTCAGGACAGTTAGGGGCAGATACGCAGTATTTT.

CDR3 sequence: CASSQATSGDTNEQFF. DNA of the CDR3: TGTGCCAGCAGCCAAGCGACTAGCGGCGACACCAATGAGCAGTTCTTC. V is TRBV3-1 (or the pseudogene TRBV3-2) and J is TRBJ2-1; 9 bases align to TRBD2. CDR1 and CDR2 from the germline V gene are LGHDT and YNNKEL (reference sequence). The trim removed 1 base at V and 6 bases at J, leaving 7 bases unmatched. This CDR3 is 16 amino acids long.

This rearrangement joins TRBV28 to TRBJ2-1; TRBD2 aligns across 10 bases. The germline gives CDR1 MDHEN, CDR2 SYDVKM. Germline trimming cut 5 bases from V and 8 bases from J; bases unmatched to any gene: 6. This CDR3 is 14 amino acids long. The CDR3 here is CASSETSGSYEQFF. The CDR3 DNA sequence: TGTGCCAGCAGTGAGACTAGCGGGTCGTATGAGCAGTTCTTC.

The chain joins TRBV9 to TRBJ1-6, with D unclear. Germline CDR1 SGDLS, CDR2 YYNGEE. Deletions cut 3 bases from V and 9 bases from J, with 10 bases between. This CDR3 is built from 13 residues. The CDR3 region has the DNA TGTGCCAGCAGCGCTAGGTATGGTTCACCCCTCCACTTT. Residues: CASSARYGSPLHF.

This clone was seen a handful of times. The chain combines TRBV11-2 with TRBJ2-2, with 11 nucleotides matching TRBD1. Germline-derived CDR1 and CDR2 are SGHAT and FQNNGV. The V and J ends lost 1 base and 4 bases, in that order; junction bases with no gene match: 8. This CDR3 is 18 amino acids long. This CDR3 is CASSLGGTGGGSTGELFF. The CDR3 DNA follows: TGTGCCAGCAGCTTAGGAGGGACAGGGGGTGGAAGCACCGGGGAGCTGTTTTTT.

The chain uses TRBV6-5 and TRBJ1-2; TRBD1 matches 9 bases. There are 13 residues in the CDR3. Germline V lookup: CDR1 MNHEY, CDR2 SVGAGI. The V and J ends lost 6 bases and 8 bases, in that order; junction bases with no gene match: 7. The CDR3, as DNA: TGTGCCAGCAGACAACAGGGGGCGCTCGGCTACACCTTC. Translation gives CASRQQGALGYTF.

The V call is TRBV9, the J call TRBJ1-3; no definite D call. The CDR3 has 16 amino acids. Germline CDR1 SGDLS, CDR2 YYNGEE. V lost 0 bases, J lost 0 bases, and 10 bases lay in between. The CDR3 region has the DNA TGTGCCAGCAGCGTAGGGTCTACCCTCTCTGGAAACACCATATATTTT. Protein: CASSVGSTLSGNTIYF.

V and J are TRBV9 and TRBJ2-3; TRBD2 matches at 14 bases. This CDR3 has 17 amino acids. Trimming removed 4 bases from V and 5 bases from J; junction bases left unmatched: 9. Germline loops: CDR1 SGDLS, CDR2 YYNGEE. The CDR3 DNA is TGTGCCAGCAGCCTACGACTAGCGGGAGGGGGTGGAGATACGCAGTATTTT. Translation gives CASSLRLAGGGGDTQYF.

CDR3 region: CASSLGLAGGELFF. Written as DNA, the CDR3 is TGCGCCAGCAGCCTAGGACTAGCAGGCGGGGAGCTGTTTTTT. The chain recombines TRBV5-1 with TRBJ2-2, with 8 bases aligning to TRBD2. Germline V gene sequence: CDR1 SGHRS, CDR2 YFSETQ. This CDR3 is 14 amino acids long. V trimming: 4 bases; J trimming: 7 bases; junction bases outside the gene matches: 6. The full variable domain, its missing parts supplied by reference TRBV5-1 and TRBJ2-2, is KAGVTQTPRYLIKTRGQQVTLSCSPISGHRSVSWYQQTPGQGLQFLFEYFSETQRNKGNFPGRFSGRQFSNSRSEMNVSTLELGDSALYLCASSLGLAGGELFFGEGSRLTVL.

This chain joins TRBV5-5 and TRBJ1-6; 11 bases fit TRBD1. V trimming: 4 bases; J trimming: 10 bases; junction bases outside the gene matches: 4. The CDR3 runs to 14 residues. CDR1 is SGHKS and CDR2 is YYEKEE in the germline V gene (reference sequence). The CDR3 coding sequence is TGTGCCAGCAGCGTAGGGACAGGGGGATCACCCCTCCACTTT. It codes for CASSVGTGGSPLHF. Based on the CDR3 plus reference TRBV5-5 and TRBJ1-6, the full variable domain is DAGVTQSPTHLIKTRGQQVTLRCSPISGHKSVSWYQQVLGQGPQFIFQYYEKEERGRGNFPDRFSARQFPNYSSELNVNALLLGDSALYLCASSVGTGGSPLHFGNGTRLTVT.

This clone appeared once. This chain connects TRBV3-1 (or the pseudogene TRBV3-2) to TRBJ2-2, with TRBD1 as a possible D gene (6 bases). The CDR3 length is 15 residues. The germline V gene has CDR1 LGHDT and CDR2 YNNKEL (reference sequence). Trimming pared 0 bases from V and 7 bases from J, leaving 12 bases between. The CDR3 coding sequence is TGTGCCAGCAGCCAAGAGACAGGACGGGGCGGGGAGCTGTTTTTT. It encodes CASSQETGRGGELFF.

This rearrangement joins TRBV19 to TRBJ1-5; no reliable D call. Germline CDR1 reads LNHDA; CDR2 reads SQIVND (reference sequence). The CDR3 extends over 15 amino acids. V was clipped by 10 bases and J by 0 bases, with 16 bases between them. The CDR3: CATTVGGNSNQPQHF. The CDR3 bases are TGTGCCACAACGGTGGGAGGGAATAGCAATCAGCCCCAGCATTTT.

The V and J genes are TRBV10-3 and TRBJ2-3, with TRBD1 identical over 7 bases. Unmatched junction bases numbered 6, after V lost 10 bases and J lost 2 bases. This CDR3 is 13 amino acids long. Germline-derived CDR1 and CDR2 are ENHRY and SYGVKD. DNA for the CDR3: TGTGCCAGCCACAGGGGCCTCACAGATACGCAGTATTTT. Amino acids: CASHRGLTDTQYF.

This chain uses TRBV5-1 with TRBJ2-1; 13 bases align to TRBD2. The J segment lost 5 bases and the V segment lost 4 bases, leaving 9 bases of the junction unmatched. The V gene's germline CDR1 is SGHRS and CDR2 YFSETQ. The CDR3 totals 17 residues. The CDR3 protein is CASSQVLAGGLDNEQFF. CDR3 DNA sequence: TGCGCCAGCAGCCAGGTACTAGCGGGAGGGCTGGACAATGAGCAGTTCTTC.